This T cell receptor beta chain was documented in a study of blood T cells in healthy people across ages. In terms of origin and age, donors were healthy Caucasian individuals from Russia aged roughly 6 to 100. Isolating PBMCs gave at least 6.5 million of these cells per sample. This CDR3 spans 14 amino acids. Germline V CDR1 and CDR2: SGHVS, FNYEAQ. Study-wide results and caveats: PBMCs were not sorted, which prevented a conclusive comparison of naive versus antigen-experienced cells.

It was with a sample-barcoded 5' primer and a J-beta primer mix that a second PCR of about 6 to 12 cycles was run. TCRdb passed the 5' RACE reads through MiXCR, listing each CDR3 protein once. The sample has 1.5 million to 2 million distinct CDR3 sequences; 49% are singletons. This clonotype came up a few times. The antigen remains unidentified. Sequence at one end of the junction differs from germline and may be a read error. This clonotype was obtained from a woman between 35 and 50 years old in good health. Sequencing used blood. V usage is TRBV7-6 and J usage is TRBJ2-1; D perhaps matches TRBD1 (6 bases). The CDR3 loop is CASSLEAGVGEQFF. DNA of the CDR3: TGTGCTAGCAGCTTAGAGGCAGGGGTGGGTGAGCAGTTCTTC.